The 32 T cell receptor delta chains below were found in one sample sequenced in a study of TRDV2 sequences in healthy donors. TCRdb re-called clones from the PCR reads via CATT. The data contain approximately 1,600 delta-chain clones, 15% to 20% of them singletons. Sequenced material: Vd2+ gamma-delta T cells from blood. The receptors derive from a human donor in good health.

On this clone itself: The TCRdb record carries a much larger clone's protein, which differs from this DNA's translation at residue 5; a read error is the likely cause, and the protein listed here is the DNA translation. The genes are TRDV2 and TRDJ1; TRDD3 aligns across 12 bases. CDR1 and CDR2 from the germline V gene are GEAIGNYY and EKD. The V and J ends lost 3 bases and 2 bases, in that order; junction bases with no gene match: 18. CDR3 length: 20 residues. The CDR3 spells CACDLVVLGDTRGETDKLIF. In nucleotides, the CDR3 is TGTGCCTGTGACCTGGTTGTACTGGGGGATACCCGTGGGGAGACCGATAAACTCATCTTT.

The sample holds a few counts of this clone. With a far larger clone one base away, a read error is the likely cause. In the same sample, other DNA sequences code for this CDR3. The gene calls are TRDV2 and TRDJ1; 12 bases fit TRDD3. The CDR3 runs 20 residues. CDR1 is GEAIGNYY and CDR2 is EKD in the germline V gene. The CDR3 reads CACDNVVLGDTVSYTDKLIF. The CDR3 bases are TGCGCCTGTGACAACGTGGTACTGGGGGATACAGTATCGTACACCGATAAACTCATCTTT.

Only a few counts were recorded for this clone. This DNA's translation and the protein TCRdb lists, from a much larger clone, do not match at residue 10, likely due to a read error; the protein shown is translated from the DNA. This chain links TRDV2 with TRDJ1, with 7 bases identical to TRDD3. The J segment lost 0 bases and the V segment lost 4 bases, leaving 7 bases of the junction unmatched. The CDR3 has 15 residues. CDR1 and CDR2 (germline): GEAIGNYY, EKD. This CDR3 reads CACDFAGYNTDKLIF. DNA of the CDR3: TGTGCCTGTGATTTTGCGGGATACAACACCGATAAACTCATCTTT.

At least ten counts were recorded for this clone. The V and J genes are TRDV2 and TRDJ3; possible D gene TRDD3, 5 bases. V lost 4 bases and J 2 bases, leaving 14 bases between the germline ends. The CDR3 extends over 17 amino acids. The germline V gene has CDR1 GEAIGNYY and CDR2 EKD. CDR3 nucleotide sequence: TGTGCCTGTGATAGTACGGGATCCACCTGGGACACCCGACAGATGTTTTTC. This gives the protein CACDSTGSTWDTRQMFF.

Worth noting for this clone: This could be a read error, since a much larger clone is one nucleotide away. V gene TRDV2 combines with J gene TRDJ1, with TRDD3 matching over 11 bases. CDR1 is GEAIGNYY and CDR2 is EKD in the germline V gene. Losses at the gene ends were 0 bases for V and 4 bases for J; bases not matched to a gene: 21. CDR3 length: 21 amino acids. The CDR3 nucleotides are TGTGCCTGTGACACCGTCGGTGGGGGATACGCAAGAGATTCGTACATCGATAAACTCATCTTT. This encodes CACDTVGGGYARDSYIDKLIF.

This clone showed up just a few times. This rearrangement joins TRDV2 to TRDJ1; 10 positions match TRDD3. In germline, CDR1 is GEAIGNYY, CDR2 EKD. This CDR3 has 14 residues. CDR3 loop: CAGYWGIRDDKLIF. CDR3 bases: TGTGCTGGGTACTGGGGGATCCGGGACGATAAACTCATCTTT.

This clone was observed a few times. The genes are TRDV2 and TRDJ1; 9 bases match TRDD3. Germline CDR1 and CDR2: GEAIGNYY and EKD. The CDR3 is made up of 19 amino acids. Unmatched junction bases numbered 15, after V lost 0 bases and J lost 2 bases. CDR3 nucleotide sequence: TGTGCCTGTGACACCGTCCCTGGGGGATCTATCTCTATTACCGATAAACTCATCTTT. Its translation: CACDTVPGGSISITDKLIF.

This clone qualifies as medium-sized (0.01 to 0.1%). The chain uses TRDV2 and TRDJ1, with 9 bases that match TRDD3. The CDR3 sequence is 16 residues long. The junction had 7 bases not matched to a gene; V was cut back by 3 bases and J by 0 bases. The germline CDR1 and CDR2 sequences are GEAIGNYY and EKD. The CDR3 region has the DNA TGTGCCTGTGACCGGCTGGGGGATGGGTACACCGATAAACTCATCTTT. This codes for CACDRLGDGYTDKLIF.

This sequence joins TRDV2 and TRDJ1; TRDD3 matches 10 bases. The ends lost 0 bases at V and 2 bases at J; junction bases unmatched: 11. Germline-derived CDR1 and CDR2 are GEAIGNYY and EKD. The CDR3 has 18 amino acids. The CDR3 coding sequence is TGTGCCTGTGACACCCTAGCGCTGGGGGATATCGATACCGATAAACTCATCTTT. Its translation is CACDTLALGDIDTDKLIF.

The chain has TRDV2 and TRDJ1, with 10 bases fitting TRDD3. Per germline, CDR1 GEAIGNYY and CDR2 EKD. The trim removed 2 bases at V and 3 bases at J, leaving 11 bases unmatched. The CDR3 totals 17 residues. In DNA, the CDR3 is TGTGCCTGTGACAACGTGGTACTGGGGGATCGGTCCGATAAACTCATCTTT. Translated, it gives CACDNVVLGDRSDKLIF.

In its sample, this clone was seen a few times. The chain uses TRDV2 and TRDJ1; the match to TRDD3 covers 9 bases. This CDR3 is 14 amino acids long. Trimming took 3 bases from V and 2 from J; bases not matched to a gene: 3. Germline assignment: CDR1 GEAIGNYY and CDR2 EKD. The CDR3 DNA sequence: TGTGCCTGTGACCGGCTGGGGGATACCGATAAACTCATCTTT. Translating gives CACDRLGDTDKLIF.

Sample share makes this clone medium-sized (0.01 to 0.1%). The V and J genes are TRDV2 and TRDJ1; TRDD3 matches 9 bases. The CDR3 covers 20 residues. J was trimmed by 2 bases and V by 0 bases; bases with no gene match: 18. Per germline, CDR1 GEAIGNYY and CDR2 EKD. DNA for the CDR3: TGTGCCTGTGACACCGGGGCCTTACTGGGGGAGTCAGACCGAACCGATAAACTCATCTTT. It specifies CACDTGALLGESDRTDKLIF.

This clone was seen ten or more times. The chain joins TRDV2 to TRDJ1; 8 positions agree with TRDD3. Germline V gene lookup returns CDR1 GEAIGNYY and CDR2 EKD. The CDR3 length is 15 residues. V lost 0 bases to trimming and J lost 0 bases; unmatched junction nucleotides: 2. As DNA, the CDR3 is TGTGCCTGTGACACCGTTGGGGGATACACCGATAAACTCATCTTT. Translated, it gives CACDTVGGYTDKLIF.

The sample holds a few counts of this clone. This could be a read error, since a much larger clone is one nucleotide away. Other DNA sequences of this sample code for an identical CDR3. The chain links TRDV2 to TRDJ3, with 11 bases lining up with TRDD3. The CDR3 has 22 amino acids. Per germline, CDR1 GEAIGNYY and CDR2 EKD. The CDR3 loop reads CACDTGFGGYAMGSWDTRQMFF. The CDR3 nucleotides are TGTGCCTGTGACACCGGGTTTGGGGGATACGCGATGGGCTCCTGGGACACCCGACAAATGTTTTTC.

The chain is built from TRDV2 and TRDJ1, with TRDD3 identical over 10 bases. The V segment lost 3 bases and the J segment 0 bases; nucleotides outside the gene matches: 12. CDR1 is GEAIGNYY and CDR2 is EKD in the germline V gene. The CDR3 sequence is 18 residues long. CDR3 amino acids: CACDPVLGDGGYTDKLIF. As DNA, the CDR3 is TGTGCCTGTGACCCGGTACTGGGGGATGGCGGGTACACCGATAAACTCATCTTT.

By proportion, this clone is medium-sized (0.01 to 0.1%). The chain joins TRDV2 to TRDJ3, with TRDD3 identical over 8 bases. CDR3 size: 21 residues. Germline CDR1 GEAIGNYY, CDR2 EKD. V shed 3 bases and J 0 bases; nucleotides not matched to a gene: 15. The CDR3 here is CACDSTYTGGSSSWDTRQMFF. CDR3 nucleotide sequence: TGTGCCTGTGACTCAACATATACTGGGGGCTCCAGCTCCTGGGACACCCGACAGATGTTTTTC.

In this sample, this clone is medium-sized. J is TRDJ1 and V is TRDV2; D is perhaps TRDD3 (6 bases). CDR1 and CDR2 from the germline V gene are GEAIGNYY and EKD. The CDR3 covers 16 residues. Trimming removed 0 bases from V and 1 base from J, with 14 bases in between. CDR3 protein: CACDTVGAGITDKLIF. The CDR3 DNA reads TGTGCCTGTGACACCGTGGGGGCCGGGATCACCGATAAACTCATCTTT.

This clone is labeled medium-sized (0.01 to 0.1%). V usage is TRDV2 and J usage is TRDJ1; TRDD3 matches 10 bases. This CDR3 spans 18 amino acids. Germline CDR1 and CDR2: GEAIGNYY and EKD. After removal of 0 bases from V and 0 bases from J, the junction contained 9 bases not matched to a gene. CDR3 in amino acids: CACDTLALGDRDTDKLIF. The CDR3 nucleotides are TGTGCCTGTGACACCCTAGCGCTGGGGGATAGGGACACCGATAAACTCATCTTT.

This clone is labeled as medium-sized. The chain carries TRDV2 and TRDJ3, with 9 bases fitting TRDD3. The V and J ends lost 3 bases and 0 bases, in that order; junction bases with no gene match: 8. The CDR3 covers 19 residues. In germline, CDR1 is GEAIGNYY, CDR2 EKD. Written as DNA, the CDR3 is TGTGCCTGTGACGCTCTGGGGGATGAGGCCTCCTGGGACACCCGACAGATGTTTTTC. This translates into CACDALGDEASWDTRQMFF.

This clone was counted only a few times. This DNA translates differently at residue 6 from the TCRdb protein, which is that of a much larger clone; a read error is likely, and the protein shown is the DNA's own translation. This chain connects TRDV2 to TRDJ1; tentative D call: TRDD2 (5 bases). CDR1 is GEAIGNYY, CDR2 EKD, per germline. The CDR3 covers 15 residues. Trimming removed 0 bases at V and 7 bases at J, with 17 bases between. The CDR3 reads CACDTFSSPRGKLIF. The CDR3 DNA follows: TGTGCCTGTGACACCTTTTCCTCCCCAAGAGGTAAACTCATCTTT.

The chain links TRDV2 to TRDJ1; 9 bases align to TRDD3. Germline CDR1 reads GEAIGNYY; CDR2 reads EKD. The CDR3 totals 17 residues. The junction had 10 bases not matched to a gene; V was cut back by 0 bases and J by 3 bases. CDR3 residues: CACDTLALGDRSDKLIF. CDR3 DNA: TGTGCCTGTGACACCCTAGCGCTGGGGGATCGGTCCGATAAACTCATCTTT.

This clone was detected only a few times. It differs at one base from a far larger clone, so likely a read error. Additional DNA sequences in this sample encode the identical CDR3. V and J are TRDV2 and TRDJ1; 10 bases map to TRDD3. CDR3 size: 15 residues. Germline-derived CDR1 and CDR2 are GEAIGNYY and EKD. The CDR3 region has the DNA TGCGCCTGTGACACAGTACTGGGGGATACCGATAAACTCATCTTT. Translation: CACDTVLGDTDKLIF.

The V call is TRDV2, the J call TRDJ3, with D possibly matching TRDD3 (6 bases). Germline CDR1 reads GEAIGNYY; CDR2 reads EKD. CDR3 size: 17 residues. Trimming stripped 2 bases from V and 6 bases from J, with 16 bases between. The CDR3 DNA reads TGTGCCTGTGACAGCATGGGGGGGGAGCCGGACACCCGACAGATGTTTTTC. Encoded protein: CACDSMGGEPDTRQMFF.

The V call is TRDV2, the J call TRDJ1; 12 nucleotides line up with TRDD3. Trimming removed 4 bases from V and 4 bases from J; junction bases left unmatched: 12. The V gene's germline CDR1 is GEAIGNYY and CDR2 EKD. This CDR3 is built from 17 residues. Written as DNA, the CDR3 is TGTGCCTGTGAAAGTCTTACTGGGGGATACCGGGACGATAAACTCATCTTT. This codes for CACESLTGGYRDDKLIF.

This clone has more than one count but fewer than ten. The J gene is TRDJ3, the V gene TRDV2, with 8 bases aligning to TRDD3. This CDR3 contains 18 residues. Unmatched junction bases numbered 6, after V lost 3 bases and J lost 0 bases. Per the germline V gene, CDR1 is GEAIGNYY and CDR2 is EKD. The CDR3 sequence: CACDQAGGRSWDTRQMFF. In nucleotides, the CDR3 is TGTGCCTGTGACCAAGCTGGGGGACGCTCCTGGGACACCCGACAGATGTTTTTC.

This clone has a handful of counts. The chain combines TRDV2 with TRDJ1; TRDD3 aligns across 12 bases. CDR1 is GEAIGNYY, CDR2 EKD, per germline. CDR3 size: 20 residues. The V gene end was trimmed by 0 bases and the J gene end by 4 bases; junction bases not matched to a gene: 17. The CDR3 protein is CACDTVLRQTGGYRDDKLIF. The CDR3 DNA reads TGTGCCTGTGACACCGTTCTGCGTCAGACTGGGGGATACCGGGACGATAAACTCATCTTT.

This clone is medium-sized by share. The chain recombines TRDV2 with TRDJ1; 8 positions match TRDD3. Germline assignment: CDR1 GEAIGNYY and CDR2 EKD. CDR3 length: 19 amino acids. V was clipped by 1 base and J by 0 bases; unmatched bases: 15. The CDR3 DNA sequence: TGTGCCTGTGACACGGTAAGACCTGGGGGAACGATTTACACCGATAAACTCATCTTT. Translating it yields CACDTVRPGGTIYTDKLIF.

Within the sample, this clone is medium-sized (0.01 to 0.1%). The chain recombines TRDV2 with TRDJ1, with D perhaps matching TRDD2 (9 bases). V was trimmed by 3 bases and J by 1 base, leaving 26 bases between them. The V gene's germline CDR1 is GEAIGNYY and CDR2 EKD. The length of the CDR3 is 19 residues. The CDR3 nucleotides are TGTGCCTGTGACCGCCTTCCTACAGTGCTGGGGGAGGCCACCGATAAACTCATCTTT. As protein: CACDRLPTVLGEATDKLIF.

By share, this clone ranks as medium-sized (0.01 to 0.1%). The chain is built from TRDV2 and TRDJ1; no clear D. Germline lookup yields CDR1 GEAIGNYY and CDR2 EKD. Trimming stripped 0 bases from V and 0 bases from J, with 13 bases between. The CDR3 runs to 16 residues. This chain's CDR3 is CACDTLGTRYTDKLIF. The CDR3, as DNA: TGTGCCTGTGACACCCTTGGTACCCGCTACACCGATAAACTCATCTTT.

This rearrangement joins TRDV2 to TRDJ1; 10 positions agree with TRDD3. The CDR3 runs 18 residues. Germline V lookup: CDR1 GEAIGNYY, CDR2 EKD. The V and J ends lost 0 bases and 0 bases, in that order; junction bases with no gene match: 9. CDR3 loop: CACDTLGDRSPYTDKLIF. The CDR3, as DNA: TGTGCCTGTGACACCCTGGGGGATAGATCCCCTTACACCGATAAACTCATCTTT.

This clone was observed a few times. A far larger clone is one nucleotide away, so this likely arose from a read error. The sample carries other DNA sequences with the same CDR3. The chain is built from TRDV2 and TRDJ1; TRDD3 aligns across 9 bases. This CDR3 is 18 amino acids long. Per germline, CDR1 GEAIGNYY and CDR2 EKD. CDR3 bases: TGCGCCTGTGACACTCTGCGTCAGACTGGGGGACCCACCGATAAACTCATCTTT. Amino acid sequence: CACDTLRQTGGPTDKLIF.

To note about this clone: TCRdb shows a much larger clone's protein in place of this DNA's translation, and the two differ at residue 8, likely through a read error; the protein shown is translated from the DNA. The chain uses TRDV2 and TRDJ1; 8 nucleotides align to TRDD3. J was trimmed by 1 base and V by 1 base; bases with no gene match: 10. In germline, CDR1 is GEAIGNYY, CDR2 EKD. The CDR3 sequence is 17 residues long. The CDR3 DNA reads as TGTGCCTGTGACACGCTGAACACTGGGGGCAGCACCGATAAACTCATCTTT. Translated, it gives CACDTLNTGGSTDKLIF.